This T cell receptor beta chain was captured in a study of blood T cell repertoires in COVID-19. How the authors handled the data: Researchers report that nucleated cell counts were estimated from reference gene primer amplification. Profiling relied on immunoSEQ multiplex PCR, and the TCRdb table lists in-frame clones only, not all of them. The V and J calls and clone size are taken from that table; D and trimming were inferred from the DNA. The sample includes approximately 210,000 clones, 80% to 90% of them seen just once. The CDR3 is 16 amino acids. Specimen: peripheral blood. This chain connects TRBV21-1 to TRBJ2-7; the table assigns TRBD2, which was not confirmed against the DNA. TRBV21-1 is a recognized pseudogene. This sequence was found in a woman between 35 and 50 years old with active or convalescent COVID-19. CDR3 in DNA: TGTGCCAGCAGCAATCAAGATAGCGGGATCCCCTACGAGCAGTACTTC. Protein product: CASSNQDSGIPYEQYF.